The 21 T cell receptor beta chains below all came from one sample that was sequenced in a study of T cells in Graves' hyperthyroidism and ophthalmopathy. Researchers amplified the TCR beta CDR3 regions from RNA transcripts. HTBI primers drove first-round RT-PCR of the TCR CDR3. In TCRdb, the multiplex PCR reads were re-called with MiXCR into one record per CDR3 protein. The profile shows some 300,000 distinct CDR3 sequences, about 13% of them singletons. Sequencing used blood. The receptors come from a woman aged 40 to 50 with Graves' hyperthyroidism.

In this sample, this clonotype turned up many times. The chain links TRBV28 to TRBJ2-1; no clear D gene. Germline-derived CDR1 and CDR2 are MDHEN and SYDVKM. The V gene lost 4 bases and the J gene lost 7 bases, with 8 bases spanning the gap. The CDR3 is 12 amino acids. The CDR3 reads CASSSPRNEQFF. The CDR3 coding sequence is TGTGCCAGCAGTTCCCCGAGGAATGAGCAGTTCTTC. Supplemented by reference TRBV28 and TRBJ2-1, the full variable domain reads DVKVTQSSRYLVKRTGEKVFLECVQDMDHENMFWYRQDPGLGLRLIYFSYDVKMKEKGDIPEGYSVSREKKERFSLILESASTNQTSMYLCASSSPRNEQFFGPGTRLTVL.

This clonotype has at least ten counts. This chain uses TRBV7-9 with TRBJ2-7, with D maybe TRBD2 (6 bases). Trimming shortened V by 8 bases and J by 1 base, and 12 bases separated the two germline ends. Per germline, CDR1 SEHNR and CDR2 FQNEAQ (reference sequence). This CDR3 has 13 amino acids. CDR3 nucleotides: TGTGCCAGCGAGAGGGAGGAATCCTACGAGCAGTACTTC. Its protein is CASEREESYEQYF. Combining the CDR3 with reference TRBV7-9 and TRBJ2-7 gives the whole variable domain DTGVSQNPRHKITKRGQNVTFRCDPISEHNRLYWYRQTLGQGPEFLTYFQNEAQLEKSRLLSDRFSAERPKGSFSTLEIQRTEQGDSAMYLCASEREESYEQYFGPGTRLTVT.

Many counts were recorded for this clonotype. V gene TRBV14 combines with J gene TRBJ1-2, with D possibly being TRBD1 (5 bases). V shed 2 bases and J shed 4 bases, with 14 bases lying between them. There are 15 residues in the CDR3. Germline V CDR1 and CDR2: SGHDN, FVKESK. The CDR3 sequence is CASSQHSGTFYGYTF. The CDR3 region has the DNA TGTGCCAGCAGCCAACATTCCGGGACTTTCTATGGCTACACCTTC. Variable domain in full (rest from reference TRBV14 and TRBJ1-2): EAGVTQFPSHSVIEKGQTVTLRCDPISGHDNLYWYRRVMGKEIKFLLHFVKESKQDESGMPNNRFLAERTGGTYSTLKVQPAELEDSGVYFCASSQHSGTFYGYTFGSGTRLTVV.

This clonotype was seen repeatedly, ten times or more. The chain joins TRBV7-2 to TRBJ1-1; a possible D gene is TRBD1 (5 bases). The CDR3 runs to 13 residues. The V gene lost 3 bases and the J gene lost 3 bases, with 8 bases spanning the gap. Germline values: CDR1 SGHTA, CDR2 FQGNSA. The CDR3 here is CASSLWGDTEAFF. The DNA of the CDR3 is TGTGCCAGCAGCTTGTGGGGCGACACTGAAGCTTTCTTT.

This clonotype was seen more than once but under ten times. The chain recombines TRBV7-6 with TRBJ2-7, with D unclear. CDR3 length: 13 amino acids. The V end lost 0 bases, the J end lost 5 bases, and 8 bases lay between the germline ends. Germline values: CDR1 SGHVS, CDR2 FNYEAQ. DNA for the CDR3: TGTGCCAGCAGCTTAGCCCCCTTGGACGAGCAGTACTTC. This sequence encodes CASSLAPLDEQYF.

The rearrangement uses TRBV6-1 and TRBJ2-1; D is unclear. Germline CDR1 MNHNS, CDR2 SASEGT. The CDR3 runs 12 residues. V shed 6 bases and J shed 12 bases, with 15 bases lying between them. The CDR3 DNA follows: TGTGCCAGCAGCTCAAGACCATCTACGCAGTTCTTC. Its protein is CASSSRPSTQFF.

This clonotype was counted many times. The genes are TRBV10-2 and TRBJ2-2; D may be TRBD2 (5 bases). Trimming pared 5 bases from V and 0 bases from J, leaving 7 bases between. CDR3 length: 14 residues. Germline lookup yields CDR1 WSHSY and CDR2 SAAADI. This CDR3 is CASSSGANTGELFF. The CDR3 DNA reads TGCGCCAGCAGTAGCGGAGCGAACACCGGGGAGCTGTTTTTT.

V is TRBV20-1 and J is TRBJ1-6; D perhaps matches TRBD1 (5 bases). Germline CDR1 is DFQATT and CDR2 is SNEGSKA (reference sequence). The CDR3 contains 13 residues. Trimming pared 3 bases from V and 8 bases from J, leaving 11 bases between. CDR3 protein: CSASVREDSPLHF. CDR3 DNA: TGCAGTGCTAGTGTCAGGGAGGATTCACCCCTCCACTTT.

This clonotype came up many times. The chain combines TRBV7-8 with TRBJ1-2; the D is unclear. This CDR3 spans 13 amino acids. V gave up 4 bases and J gave up 2 bases, with 8 bases separating them. Germline CDR1 and CDR2: SGHVS and FQNEAQ. CDR3 residues: CASSYPSNYGYTF. The CDR3 DNA reads TGTGCCAGCAGCTACCCTTCCAACTATGGCTACACCTTC. Complete variable domain (other parts from reference TRBV7-8 and TRBJ1-2): GAGVSQSPRYKVAKRGQDVALRCDPISGHVSLFWYQQALGQGPEFLTYFQNEAQLDKSGLPSDRFFAERPEGSVSTLKIQRTQQEDSAVYLCASSYPSNYGYTFGSGTRLTVV.

Many counts were recorded for this clonotype. The chain joins TRBV13 to TRBJ2-7; 13 bases match TRBD2. J lost 6 bases, V lost 0 bases, and 14 bases had no gene match. In germline, CDR1 is PRHDT, CDR2 FYEKMQ (reference sequence). The CDR3 runs to 19 residues. The CDR3, as DNA: TGTGCCAGCAGCTTAGGGGGGACTAGCGGGACGCAACTACTCCGCGAGCAGTACTTC. It translates to CASSLGGTSGTQLLREQYF.

This clonotype was observed a few times. The chain links TRBV12-3 or TRBV12-4 to TRBJ1-6, with TRBD1 matching 7 bases. This CDR3 has 14 residues. V dropped 6 bases and J dropped 7; count of bases not matched to a gene: 6. The CDR3 nucleotides read TGTGCCAGCAGCCATACAGGGGTGAATTCACCCCTCCACTTT. As protein: CASSHTGVNSPLHF.

This clonotype was detected many times. The chain recombines TRBV28 with TRBJ1-5, with a possible D match to TRBD1 (6 bases). The CDR3 is 15 residues long. Trimming cost V 5 bases and J 4 bases, with 15 bases left between them. The germline V gene encodes CDR1 MDHEN and CDR2 SYDVKM. The CDR3 protein is CASSTGQLKNQPQHF. DNA of the CDR3: TGTGCCAGCAGTACTGGACAGCTGAAAAATCAGCCCCAGCATTTT.

This clonotype was observed at least ten times. The V gene is TRBV6-1, the J gene TRBJ2-7, with D hard to call. CDR1 is MNHNS, CDR2 SASEGT, per germline. The CDR3 spans 13 residues. V gave up 6 bases and J gave up 3 bases, with 12 bases separating them. CDR3 coding DNA: TGTGCCAGCAGCCTTCTGGGCCGCTACGAGCAGTACTTC. Translated, it gives CASSLLGRYEQYF.

There are many counts of this clonotype. The chain combines TRBV19 with TRBJ1-1, with D possibly matching TRBD1 (6 bases). This CDR3 region has 14 residues. Germline V CDR1 and CDR2: LNHDA, SQIVND (reference sequence). The ends were cut back, 7 bases at V and 2 bases at J, with 14 bases in the middle. The CDR3 DNA is TGTGCCAGTACCATCGGGGGCGTCAACACTGAAGCTTTCTTT. It is translated as CASTIGGVNTEAFF.

This clonotype was seen only a few times. The chain has TRBV12-3 or TRBV12-4 and TRBJ2-1; no firm D call. There are 11 residues in the CDR3. Trimming stripped 7 bases from V and 10 bases from J, with 11 bases between. In nucleotides, the CDR3 is TGTGCCAGCACCCGGGTGGGGGAGCAGTTCTTC. Translated: CASTRVGEQFF.

The sample holds many counts of this clonotype. The rearrangement links TRBV20-1 to TRBJ2-5, with 9 bases aligning to TRBD1. The CDR3 is 14 residues long. Trimming at V came to 5 bases and at J to 4 bases, leaving 8 bases not matched to a gene. The germline V gene encodes CDR1 DFQATT and CDR2 SNEGSKA (reference sequence). CDR3 in DNA: TGCAGTGCTCCTTACAGGGGGCTCGGAGAGACCCAGTACTTC. The encoded protein is CSAPYRGLGETQYF.

This clonotype was seen ten or more times. The chain employs TRBV6-1 and TRBJ1-2, with 9 bases lining up with TRBD1. The CDR3 is 14 amino acids. After removal of 7 bases from V and 8 bases from J, the junction contained 11 bases not matched to a gene. Germline CDR1 reads MNHNS; CDR2 reads SASEGT. The CDR3 protein is CASNPGQGLGGYTF. The CDR3 DNA reads as TGTGCCAGCAACCCGGGACAGGGATTGGGCGGCTACACCTTC.

This clonotype was seen ten or more times. The chain is built from TRBV4-1 and TRBJ2-1; the D gene could be TRBD1 or TRBD2 (5 bases each). Germline lookup yields CDR1 MGHRA and CDR2 YSYEKL. The ends were cut back, 4 bases at V and 3 bases at J, with 13 bases in the middle. This CDR3 region has 15 residues. CDR3 amino acids: CASSLSGTDYNEQFF. DNA for the CDR3: TGCGCCAGCAGCCTATCCGGGACGGACTACAATGAGCAGTTCTTC.

This clonotype occurred many times. The chain combines TRBV13 with TRBJ2-7; 7 nucleotides line up with TRBD2. Germline CDR1 and CDR2: PRHDT and FYEKMQ (reference sequence). Trimming at V came to 0 bases and at J to 2 bases, leaving 7 bases not matched to a gene. The CDR3 extends over 16 amino acids. CDR3 sequence: CASSLGGAGAAYEQYF. CDR3 DNA: TGTGCCAGCAGCTTAGGAGGGGCGGGAGCTGCCTACGAGCAGTACTTC.

This clonotype was seen repeatedly, ten times or more. The V and J genes are TRBV2 and TRBJ2-2; TRBD2 agrees at 10 bases. This CDR3 is 14 amino acids long. V shed 8 bases, J shed 5 bases, and the junction held 5 bases outside the gene matches. Germline lookup yields CDR1 SNHLY and CDR2 FYNNEI. The CDR3 sequence is CASGVAGGTGELFF. The CDR3 DNA reads TGTGCCAGCGGTGTAGCGGGAGGAACCGGGGAGCTGTTTTTT. Full variable domain (remainder filled in from reference TRBV2 and TRBJ2-2): EPEVTQTPSHQVTQMGQEVILRCVPISNHLYFYWYRQILGQKVEFLVSFYNNEISEKSEIFDDQFSVERPDGSNFTLKIRSTKLEDSAMYFCASGVAGGTGELFFGEGSRLTVL.

The rearrangement joins TRBV12-3 or TRBV12-4 to TRBJ2-1, with TRBD1 matching 8 bases. There are 13 residues in the CDR3. The junction had 1 base not matched to a gene; V was cut back by 4 bases and J by 5 bases. The CDR3 protein is CASSSGQDNEQFF. CDR3 in DNA: TGTGCCAGCAGTTCGGGACAGGACAATGAGCAGTTCTTC.